The rows below give T cell receptor beta chains drawn from one sample of a study of cytomegalovirus exposure and HLA in healthy donors. Clones were sequenced by immunoSEQ multiplex PCR, and TCRdb holds only the in-frame ones, with some missing. The sample lists approximately 140,000 clones, 55% to 75% seen once, with 6% to 8.5% in the top ten. What was sequenced was PBMCs. These receptors were collected from a woman aged 60 to 75 in good health and CMV-seropositive. Each CDR3 is given with its conserved first and last residue. D genes are given only for firm matches. Clone size, where shown, is once, few, many, or a class for clones that have expanded.

cdr3_length	clone_size	v_call	j_call	d_call	cdr3_aa	cdr3_nt
15	.	TRBV9	TRBJ1-5	TRBD1	CASSVEGQGNQPQHF	TGTGCCAGCAGCGTAGAAGGACAGGGCAATCAGCCCCAGCATTTT
13	.	TRBV5-6	TRBJ1-2	.	CASYFGTDYGYTF	TGTGCCAGCTACTTCGGAACAGACTATGGCTACACCTTC
17	few	TRBV10-3	TRBJ2-2	TRBD1	CAINPGQGKENTGELFF	TGTGCCATCAACCCGGGACAGGGAAAAGAGAATACCGGGGAGCTGTTTTTT
16	once	TRBV2	TRBJ2-3	TRBD2	CASRKGTSGFTDTQYF	TGTGCCAGCAGAAAGGGGACTAGCGGGTTCACAGATACGCAGTATTTT
20	.	TRBV9	TRBJ2-1	TRBD2	CASSVGGLGLAGGSYNEQFF	TGTGCCAGCAGCGTAGGGGGGCTTGGACTAGCGGGAGGTTCCTACAATGAGCAGTTCTTC
16	.	TRBV5-1	TRBJ2-3	TRBD2	CASSLSGRLSTDTQYF	TGCGCCAGCAGCTTGAGCGGGAGGTTGAGCACAGATACGCAGTATTTT
16	.	TRBV9	TRBJ2-1	TRBD2	CASSPGLAGGRDEQFF	TGTGCCAGCAGCCCTGGACTAGCGGGAGGGCGAGATGAGCAGTTCTTC
15	.	TRBV13	TRBJ2-1	.	CASSSGTTSYNEQFF	TGTGCCAGCAGCTCCGGGACAACCAGCTACAATGAGCAGTTCTTC
17	few	TRBV9	TRBJ2-4	.	CASSVGDFSGVGDIQYF	TGTGCCAGCAGCGTAGGGGACTTTAGTGGGGTCGGGGACATTCAGTACTTC
15	.	TRBV10-3	TRBJ2-1	.	CAISDSGGSYNEQFF	TGTGCCATCAGTGATAGCGGAGGCTCCTACAATGAGCAGTTCTTC
16	.	TRBV5-1	TRBJ2-1	TRBD2	CASSFLAGGTDNEQFF	TGCGCCAGCAGCTTCTTAGCGGGAGGTACAGACAATGAGCAGTTCTTC
15	few	TRBV11-2	TRBJ2-3	.	CASSFGPGGTDTQYF	.
15	.	TRBV6-1	TRBJ1-5	.	CASTISLISNQPQHF	TGTGCCAGCACTATCTCCCTTATTAGCAATCAGCCCCAGCATTTT
15	.	TRBV25-1	TRBJ2-3	.	CASSEGAASQDTQYF	TGTGCCAGCAGTGAGGGGGCGGCTAGTCAAGATACGCAGTATTTT
15	.	TRBV25-1	TRBJ2-2	.	CASTPGTLNTGELFF	TGTGCCAGCACCCCCGGGACTCTGAACACCGGGGAGCTGTTTTTT
15	.	TRBV10-3	TRBJ2-7	TRBD1	CAISEGRGPTYEQYF	TGTGCCATCAGTGAGGGCAGGGGGCCAACCTACGAGCAGTACTTC
13	once	TRBV10-3	TRBJ2-3	.	CAISGEVRDTQYF	TGTGCCATCAGCGGGGAGGTTCGAGATACGCAGTATTTT
16	.	TRBV9	TRBJ2-1	TRBD2	CASSVASGGWYNEQFF	TGTGCCAGCAGCGTAGCTAGCGGAGGGTGGTACAATGAGCAGTTCTTC
14	.	TRBV5-4	TRBJ1-4	.	CASSSGGANEKLFF	TGTGCCAGCAGCTCGGGAGGTGCTAATGAAAAACTGTTTTTT
17	.	TRBV7-3	TRBJ2-6	TRBD1	CASSSRGPSSGANVLTF	TGTGCCAGCAGCTCGAGGGGGCCAAGCTCTGGGGCCAACGTCCTGACTTTC
16	.	TRBV7-9	TRBJ2-3	TRBD2	CASSPSLLAEIDTQYF	TGTGCCAGCAGCCCCTCCCTTCTAGCGGAAATAGATACGCAGTATTTT
16	.	TRBV4-3	TRBJ2-2	.	CASSQGTSFYTGELFF	TGCGCCAGCAGCCAAGGTACGAGCTTTTACACCGGGGAGCTGTTTTTT
15	.	TRBV27	TRBJ2-7	.	CASSLGGGRTYEQYF	TGTGCCAGCAGTTTAGGGGGAGGTAGAACCTACGAGCAGTACTTC
17	.	TRBV4-3	TRBJ2-2	TRBD2	CASSQDTSGSSVGELFF	TGCGCCAGCAGCCAAGATACTAGCGGGAGTTCTGTCGGGGAGCTGTTTTTT
14	.	TRBV30	TRBJ1-5	TRBD1	CAWSEQGADQPQHF	TGTGCCTGGAGTGAGCAGGGGGCGGATCAGCCCCAGCATTTT
14	few	TRBV5-5	TRBJ2-7	TRBD1	CASRQDRGTGEQYF	TGTGCCAGCAGACAAGACAGGGGGACAGGAGAGCAGTACTTC
13	.	TRBV11-2	TRBJ2-7	.	CASSDSGIYEQYF	TGTGCCAGCAGCGATTCAGGTATCTACGAGCAGTACTTC
15	.	TRBV2	TRBJ2-1	TRBD2	CATQDASGSTYEQFF	TGTGCCACGCAGGACGCTAGCGGGAGTACATATGAGCAGTTCTTC
15	.	TRBV28	TRBJ1-5	.	CASTSDQRRLRPQHF	TGTGCCAGCACCTCAGACCAGCGGCGACTCAGGCCCCAGCATTTT
17	.	TRBV29-1	TRBJ2-1	TRBD2	CSDVGTSGRATHNEQFF	TGCAGCGATGTGGGGACTAGCGGGAGAGCCACCCACAATGAGCAGTTCTTC
16	.	TRBV4-1	TRBJ2-1	TRBD2	CASSQGGRASYNEQFF	TGCGCCAGCAGCCAGGGCGGGAGGGCCTCCTACAATGAGCAGTTCTTC
15	once	TRBV25-1	TRBJ2-5	.	CASSEGTVTQETQYF	TGTGCCAGCAGTGAAGGGACTGTTACGCAAGAGACCCAGTACTTC
16	.	TRBV9	TRBJ2-5	.	CASSGYRAAGQETQYF	TGTGCCAGCAGCGGATACCGGGCGGCGGGACAAGAGACCCAGTACTTC
14	.	TRBV4-3	TRBJ2-7	.	CASSQEDYSYEQYF	TGCGCCAGCAGCCAAGAAGACTACTCCTACGAGCAGTACTTC
16	few	TRBV7-3	TRBJ1-2	.	CASSLEATGYPYGYTF	TGTGCCAGCAGCTTAGAGGCAACAGGGTACCCTTATGGCTACACCTTC
13	.	TRBV30	TRBJ2-1	.	CAWSRGSYNEQFF	TGTGCCTGGAGTCGCGGATCCTACAATGAGCAGTTCTTC
15	few	TRBV4-3	TRBJ1-5	.	CASSQDRLSGQPQHF	TGCGCCAGCAGCCAAGATAGACTAAGCGGTCAGCCCCAGCATTTT
14	.	TRBV5-1	TRBJ1-6	.	CASSLLAENSPLHF	TGCGCCAGCAGCTTGTTGGCGGAGAATTCACCCCTCCACTTT
17	.	TRBV2	TRBJ2-7	TRBD2	CASSGTSGSPLPYEQYF	TGTGCCAGCAGCGGGACTAGCGGGAGCCCCCTCCCTTACGAGCAGTACTTC
15	.	TRBV4-3	TRBJ2-1	TRBD2	CASSQYRGEGFEQFF	TGCGCCAGCAGCCAATATCGGGGGGAGGGGTTTGAGCAGTTCTTC
13	.	TRBV14	TRBJ1-2	TRBD1	CASSLTGGYGYTF	TGTGCCAGCAGCCTCACAGGGGGCTATGGCTACACCTTC
17	.	TRBV4-3	TRBJ2-2	TRBD2	CASSQELAGANTGELFF	TGCGCCAGCAGCCAAGAGCTAGCGGGCGCGAACACCGGGGAGCTGTTTTTT
14	few	TRBV27	TRBJ2-7	TRBD2	CASSLTSGSYEQYF	TGTGCCAGCAGTCTAACTAGCGGGAGCTACGAGCAGTACTTC
12	.	TRBV7-9	TRBJ2-5	.	CASSSNLLEKYF	TGTGCCAGCAGCTCTAATCTCTTAGAAAAGTACTTC
15	.	TRBV11-2	TRBJ1-2	.	CASSLEQATNYGYTF	TGTGCCAGCAGCTTAGAACAGGCTACTAACTATGGCTACACCTTC
14	.	TRBV29-1	TRBJ2-1	TRBD2	CSAISGSKGNEQFF	TGCAGCGCTATTAGCGGGAGTAAGGGGAATGAGCAGTTCTTC
15	.	TRBV11-2	TRBJ2-1	.	CASSPYTNVYNEQFF	TGTGCCAGCAGCCCGTACACAAACGTGTACAATGAGCAGTTCTTC
14	.	TRBV29-1	TRBJ2-1	TRBD2	CSVGGTSGSNEQFF	TGCAGCGTTGGGGGGACTAGCGGGAGTAATGAGCAGTTCTTC
16	.	TRBV7-9	TRBJ2-3	TRBD2	CASSSGLAGAIDTQYF	TGTGCCAGCAGCTCGGGACTAGCGGGAGCAATAGATACGCAGTATTTT
15	.	TRBV7-9	TRBJ2-7	.	CASSNTAGAAYEQYF	TGTGCCAGCAGCAACACCGCAGGGGCGGCCTACGAGCAGTACTTC
16	once	TRBV11-3	TRBJ2-1	TRBD2	CASSLAGTSDYNEQFF	TGTGCCAGCAGCTTGGCCGGGACTAGTGACTACAATGAGCAGTTCTTC
13	.	TRBV9	TRBJ1-1	.	CASSTTGYTEAFF	TGTGCCAGCAGTACAACAGGGTACACTGAAGCTTTCTTT
14	.	TRBV18	TRBJ1-1	.	CASSRGGLGTEAFF	TGTGCCAGCTCACGGGGGGGTTTGGGCACTGAAGCTTTCTTT
16	few	TRBV9	TRBJ2-3	TRBD2	CASSRRGEAFTDTQYF	TGTGCCAGCAGCCGCCGGGGGGAGGCATTCACAGATACGCAGTATTTT
15	.	TRBV10-3	TRBJ2-7	TRBD1	CAISDGTGEVVEQYF	TGTGCCATCAGTGACGGGACAGGGGAAGTTGTGGAGCAGTACTTC
12	.	TRBV30	TRBJ1-2	TRBD1	CAWKGQGAGYTF	TGTGCCTGGAAGGGACAGGGTGCGGGCTACACCTTC
12	.	TRBV6-5	TRBJ2-7	.	CASSLGGYEQYF	TGTGCCAGCAGCCTAGGGGGCTACGAGCAGTACTTC